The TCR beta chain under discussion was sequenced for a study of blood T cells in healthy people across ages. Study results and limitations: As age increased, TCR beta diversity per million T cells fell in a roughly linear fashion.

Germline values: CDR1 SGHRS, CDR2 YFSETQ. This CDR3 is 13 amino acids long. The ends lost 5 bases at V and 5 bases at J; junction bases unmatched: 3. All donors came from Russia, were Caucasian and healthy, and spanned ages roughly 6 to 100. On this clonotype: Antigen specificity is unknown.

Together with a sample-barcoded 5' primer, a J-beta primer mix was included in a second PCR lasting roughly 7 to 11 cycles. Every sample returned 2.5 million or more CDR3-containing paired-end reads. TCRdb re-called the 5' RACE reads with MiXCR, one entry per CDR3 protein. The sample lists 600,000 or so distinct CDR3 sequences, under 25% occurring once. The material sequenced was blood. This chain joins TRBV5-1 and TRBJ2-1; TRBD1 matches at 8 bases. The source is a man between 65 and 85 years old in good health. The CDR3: CASRSDRDNEQFF. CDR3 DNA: TGCGCCAGCAGATCGGACAGGGACAATGAGCAGTTCTTC.